The next 23 T cell receptor beta chains were all read from a single sample in a study of technical replicates of blood from several donors. Profiled with immunoSEQ multiplex PCR; TCRdb holds only in-frame clones, not every one. Seen here are roughly 100,000 clones, under 96% observed once, and the top ten hold 0.21%. The specimen sequenced was T cells isolated from PBMCs. The origin of the receptors is a human donor in good health.

This chain joins TRBV28 and TRBJ2-4; 8 bases are a match to TRBD1. Germline CDR1 is MDHEN and CDR2 is SYDVKM. Trimming removed 6 bases from V and 0 bases from J; junction bases left unmatched: 10. The CDR3 runs to 17 residues. CDR3 coding DNA: TGTGCCAGCAGAGACAGGGGCATACCAGTAGCCAAAAACATTCAGTACTTC. This encodes CASRDRGIPVAKNIQYF.

The chain uses TRBV25-1 and TRBJ2-3; possibly TRBD1 for D (5 bases). CDR3 length: 16 amino acids. Germline V gene data show CDR1 as MGHDK and CDR2 as SYGVNS. V was pared by 5 bases and J by 4 bases, with 19 bases between. This chain's CDR3 is CASSPTTRAFSDTQYF. The CDR3 nucleotides read TGTGCCAGCAGTCCAACTACCAGGGCTTTTTCAGATACGCAGTATTTT.

The chain links TRBV4-2 to TRBJ2-3, with D unresolved. Germline lookup yields CDR1 LGHNA and CDR2 YNFKEQ. This CDR3 region has 12 residues. Between the trimmed V and J ends, which lost 0 bases and 8 bases, there was a span of 6 bases. In nucleotides, the CDR3 is TGTGCCAGCAGCCAAGACGGCGGTACGCAGTATTTT. It is translated as CASSQDGGTQYF.

In its sample, this clone was seen once. This chain links TRBV7-9 with TRBJ2-5; 7 positions match TRBD2. V shed 2 bases and J 1 base; nucleotides not matched to a gene: 10. Per germline, CDR1 SEHNR and CDR2 FQNEAQ (reference sequence). The CDR3 is 17 amino acids. CDR3 loop: CASSLRIVAGPQETQYF. Here the CDR3 DNA reads TGTGCCAGCAGCTTAAGGATAGTAGCGGGTCCCCAAGAGACCCAGTACTTC.

J is TRBJ2-3 and V is TRBV25-1; D uncertain. V was clipped by 3 bases and J by 0 bases, with 10 bases between them. CDR1 is MGHDK, CDR2 SYGVNS, per germline. The CDR3 is 15 residues long. Written as DNA, the CDR3 is TGTGCCAGCAGTGATACACGTCAGAGCACAGATACGCAGTATTTT. This sequence encodes CASSDTRQSTDTQYF.

The chain carries TRBV5-4 and TRBJ2-5, with 12 bases identical to TRBD2. The CDR3 consists of 15 residues. CDR1 and CDR2 from the germline V gene are SGHNT and YYREEE (reference sequence). The V and J ends lost 5 bases and 4 bases, in that order; junction bases with no gene match: 6. CDR3 loop: CASSPTSGRGETQYF. CDR3 bases: TGTGCCAGCAGTCCGACTAGCGGGAGAGGAGAGACCCAGTACTTC.

The chain couples TRBV13 to TRBJ2-3, with D unresolved. This CDR3 is built from 15 residues. With 1 base removed from V and 4 bases from J, the gap between germline ends came to 12 bases. Germline lookup yields CDR1 PRHDT and CDR2 FYEKMQ (reference sequence). The CDR3 protein is CASSLVDSLADTQYF. In DNA, the CDR3 is TGTGCCAGCAGCTTAGTAGATAGTCTCGCAGATACGCAGTATTTT.

The chain is built from TRBV6-1 and TRBJ2-7, with 11 positions matching TRBD1. V was clipped by 0 bases and J by 9 bases; unmatched bases: 7. CDR1 MNHNS and CDR2 SASEGT come from the germline V gene. The CDR3 runs to 15 residues. CDR3 residues: CASSEASGTGGGQYF. CDR3 in DNA: TGTGCCAGCAGTGAAGCCAGCGGGACAGGGGGTGGGCAGTACTTC.

V is TRBV4-1 and J is TRBJ2-7; D remains ambiguous. Germline CDR1 and CDR2: MGHRA and YSYEKL. The CDR3 length is 14 residues. Trimming shortened V by 5 bases and J by 2 bases, and 13 bases separated the two germline ends. CDR3 coding DNA: TGCGCCAGCAGCTACTATTCTGAGGCCTACGAGCAGTACTTC. Amino acids: CASSYYSEAYEQYF.

V and J are TRBV9 and TRBJ1-1; no firm D call. The CDR3 is made up of 13 amino acids. Germline assignment: CDR1 SGDLS and CDR2 YYNGEE. V was clipped by 4 bases and J by 5 bases, with 12 bases between them. The CDR3 sequence is CASSPYLSTEAFF. Written as DNA, the CDR3 is TGTGCCAGCAGCCCCTACCTATCAACTGAAGCTTTCTTT.

The rearrangement uses TRBV7-9 and TRBJ1-5; the D is unclear. CDR3 length equals 17 residues. The V end was cut by 1 base, the J end by 1 base, with 14 bases between. Germline CDR1 reads SEHNR; CDR2 reads FQNEAQ (reference sequence). This CDR3 reads CASSLVGGGGSNQPQHF. CDR3 bases: TGTGCCAGCAGCTTAGTAGGCGGCGGAGGGAGCAATCAGCCCCAGCATTTT.

The chain links TRBV5-4 to TRBJ2-2, with 7 nucleotides matching TRBD2. Looked up from germline, CDR1 is SGHNT and CDR2 is YYREEE (reference sequence). This CDR3 spans 15 amino acids. V shed 0 bases and J 3 bases; nucleotides not matched to a gene: 2. The CDR3 DNA reads as TGTGCCAGCAGCTTGGTGGGGGGGGACACCGGGGAGCTGTTTTTT. This translates into CASSLVGGDTGELFF.

The genes are TRBV5-1 and TRBJ2-7; 12 bases are a match to TRBD2. The CDR3 has 17 residues. The ends lost 8 bases at V and 2 bases at J; junction bases unmatched: 14. Germline lookup yields CDR1 SGHRS and CDR2 YFSETQ. This CDR3 reads CASCGQRTSGTPYEQYF. DNA for the CDR3: TGCGCCAGTTGCGGACAGAGGACTAGCGGGACACCCTACGAGCAGTACTTC.

This sequence joins TRBV10-1 and TRBJ2-7, with 8 bases that match TRBD1. V lost 2 bases, J lost 1 base, and 10 bases stayed unmatched. The CDR3 is made up of 17 amino acids. Germline loops: CDR1 WNHNN, CDR2 SYGVQD (reference sequence). CDR3 DNA: TGCGCCAGCAGTGAGGGACAGGGAGGCCTATCTTCCTACGAGCAGTACTTC. Translating gives CASSEGQGGLSSYEQYF.

J is TRBJ1-1 and V is TRBV14; 9 bases map to TRBD1. V trimming: 1 base; J trimming: 1 base; junction bases outside the gene matches: 4. The CDR3 contains 16 residues. Germline CDR1 SGHDN, CDR2 FVKESK. In DNA form, the CDR3 reads TGTGCCAGCAGCCAAGTCCCGGGACAGGGGAACACTGAAGCTTTCTTT. Translation: CASSQVPGQGNTEAFF.

The genes are TRBV23-1 and TRBJ2-1, with D perhaps matching TRBD2 (5 bases). TRBV23-1 qualifies as an ORF whose function is uncertain. With 10 bases removed from V and 5 bases from J, the gap between germline ends came to 12 bases. The CDR3 is 12 amino acids. CDR3 coding DNA: TGCGCCATCGTGATGAGGGACAATGAGCAGTTCTTC. Protein: CAIVMRDNEQFF.

The V and J genes are TRBV5-6 and TRBJ2-5, with a weak D call TRBD1 (5 bases). Germline V gene data show CDR1 as SGHDT and CDR2 as YYEEEE. Trimming stripped 4 bases from V and 3 bases from J, with 25 bases between. The CDR3 spans 18 residues. Here the CDR3 reads CASSPKADIGSPEETQYF. CDR3 sequence (DNA): TGTGCCAGCAGCCCCAAGGCGGACATCGGTTCCCCCGAAGAGACCCAGTACTTC.

The CDR3 is CASSQGQGAKEQYF. The DNA for the CDR3 is TGCGCCAGCAGCCAGGGACAGGGGGCGAAAGAGCAGTACTTC. The J gene is TRBJ2-5, the V gene TRBV5-1; 12 bases line up with TRBD1. This CDR3 region has 14 residues. Unmatched junction bases numbered 9, after V lost 4 bases and J lost 11 bases. CDR1 is SGHRS, CDR2 YFSETQ, per germline.

The rearrangement joins TRBV11-3 to TRBJ2-5; unclear D gene. This CDR3 is 12 amino acids long. Trimming left V 0 bases short and J 4 bases short, with 3 bases between. The germline gives CDR1 SGHNT, CDR2 YENEEA. The DNA for the CDR3 is TGTGCCAGCAGCTTAGACGGAGAGACCCAGTACTTC. Its translation is CASSLDGETQYF.

The CDR3 DNA reads as TGTGCCAGCAGCTTAGTCGGCAGGGACAATCCCGAAAAACTGTTTTTT. Translation gives CASSLVGRDNPEKLFF. This rearrangement joins TRBV7-9 to TRBJ1-4; tentative D call: TRBD1 (6 bases). Trimming left V 1 base short and J 8 bases short, with 17 bases between. The CDR3 is made up of 16 amino acids. CDR1 is SEHNR and CDR2 is FQNEAQ in the germline V gene (reference sequence). Full variable domain (outside the CDR3, taken from reference TRBV7-9 and TRBJ1-4): DTGVSQNPRHKITKRGQNVTFRCDPISEHNRLYWYRQTLGQGPEFLTYFQNEAQLEKSRLLSDRFSAERPKGSFSTLEIQRTEQGDSAMYLCASSLVGRDNPEKLFFGSGTQLSVL.

This rearrangement joins TRBV7-6 to TRBJ1-1; TRBD1 matches 7 bases. V lost 2 bases, J lost 11 bases, and 2 bases stayed unmatched. The CDR3 is 11 amino acids. Looked up from germline, CDR1 is SGHVS and CDR2 is FNYEAQ. CDR3 sequence (DNA): TGTGCCAGCAGCTTAAAGGGGGCTGCTTTCTTT. As protein: CASSLKGAAFF.

This sequence joins TRBV2 and TRBJ2-7; D may be TRBD1 (5 bases). V was clipped by 5 bases and J by 3 bases, with 14 bases between them. The V gene's germline CDR1 is SNHLY and CDR2 FYNNEI. This CDR3 has 14 amino acids. CDR3 amino acids: CASSNLWGGYEQYF. Written as DNA, the CDR3 is TGTGCCAGCAGTAACCTTTGGGGCGGCTACGAGCAGTACTTC.

The chain recombines TRBV7-2 with TRBJ1-1; 8 nucleotides line up with TRBD1. The germline V gene has CDR1 SGHTA and CDR2 FQGNSA. V lost 3 bases and J lost 7; bases outside the gene matches: 4. This CDR3 spans 13 amino acids. The CDR3 sequence: CASSFEGQVEAFF. Here the CDR3 DNA reads TGTGCCAGCAGCTTCGAGGGACAGGTTGAAGCTTTCTTT.